This T cell receptor (beta chain) was profiled in a study of pediatric ulcerative colitis. Clones were read by immunoSEQ multiplex PCR, and TCRdb kept only the in-frame ones, dropping some. The sample holds roughly 60,000 clones, about 87% seen once. Germline CDR1 is MNHNY and CDR2 is SVGAGI (reference sequence). Deletions cut 6 bases from V and 3 bases from J, with 17 bases between. There are 15 residues in the CDR3. Specimen: blood. The chain employs TRBV6-6 and TRBJ1-1; D is perhaps TRBD1 (6 bases). The TCR sequence derives from a boy aged 5 to 17 who was a control in a study of pediatric ulcerative colitis. CDR3 amino acids: CASSDQDSRYTEAFF. DNA for the CDR3: TGTGCCAGCAGCGACCAGGACAGTAGATACACTGAAGCTTTCTTT.